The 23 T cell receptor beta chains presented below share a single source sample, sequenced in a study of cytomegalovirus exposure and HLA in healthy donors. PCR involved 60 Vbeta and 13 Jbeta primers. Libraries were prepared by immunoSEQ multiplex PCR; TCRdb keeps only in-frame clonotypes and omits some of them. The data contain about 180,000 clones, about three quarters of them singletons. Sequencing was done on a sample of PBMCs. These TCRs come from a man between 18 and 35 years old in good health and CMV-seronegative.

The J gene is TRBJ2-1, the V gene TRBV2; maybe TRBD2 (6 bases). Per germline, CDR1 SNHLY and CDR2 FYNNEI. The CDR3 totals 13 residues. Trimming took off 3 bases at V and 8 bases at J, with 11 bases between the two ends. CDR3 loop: CASSDLAKDEQFF. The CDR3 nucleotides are TGTGCCAGCAGTGATCTAGCGAAGGATGAGCAGTTCTTC.

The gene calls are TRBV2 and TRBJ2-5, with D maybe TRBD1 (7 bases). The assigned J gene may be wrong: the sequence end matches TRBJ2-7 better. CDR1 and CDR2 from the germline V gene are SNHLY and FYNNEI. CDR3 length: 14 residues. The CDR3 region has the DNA TGTGCCAGTGATTCGGACAGGACTACCTACGAGCAGTACTTC. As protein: CASDSDRTTYEQYF.

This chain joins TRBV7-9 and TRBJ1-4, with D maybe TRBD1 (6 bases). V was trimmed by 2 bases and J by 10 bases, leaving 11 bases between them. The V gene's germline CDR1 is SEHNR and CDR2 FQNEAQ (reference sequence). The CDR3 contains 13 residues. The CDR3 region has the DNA TGTGCCAGCAGCTTAAAGGGGGAGCGAAAACTGTTTTTT. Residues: CASSLKGERKLFF.

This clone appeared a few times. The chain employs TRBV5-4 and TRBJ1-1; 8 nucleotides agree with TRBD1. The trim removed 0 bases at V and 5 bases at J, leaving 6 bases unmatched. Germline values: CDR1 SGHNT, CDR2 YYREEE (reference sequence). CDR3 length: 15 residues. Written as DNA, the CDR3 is TGTGCCAGCAGCTTGGCCCCCAGGGGGCGGACTGAAGCTTTCTTT. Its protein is CASSLAPRGRTEAFF.

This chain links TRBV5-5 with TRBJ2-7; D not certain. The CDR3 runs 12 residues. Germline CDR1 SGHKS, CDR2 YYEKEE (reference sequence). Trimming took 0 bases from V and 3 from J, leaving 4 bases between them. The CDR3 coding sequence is TGTGCCAGCAGCTTGGGGCTCTACGAGCAGTACTTC. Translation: CASSLGLYEQYF.

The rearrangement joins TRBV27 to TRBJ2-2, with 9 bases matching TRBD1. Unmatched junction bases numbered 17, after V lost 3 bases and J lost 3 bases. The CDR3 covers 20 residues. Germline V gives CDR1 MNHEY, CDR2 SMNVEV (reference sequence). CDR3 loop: CASSFRLRDRGIKDTGELFF. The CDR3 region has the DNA TGTGCCAGCAGTTTTCGGCTTCGAGACAGGGGGATTAAGGACACCGGGGAGCTGTTTTTT.

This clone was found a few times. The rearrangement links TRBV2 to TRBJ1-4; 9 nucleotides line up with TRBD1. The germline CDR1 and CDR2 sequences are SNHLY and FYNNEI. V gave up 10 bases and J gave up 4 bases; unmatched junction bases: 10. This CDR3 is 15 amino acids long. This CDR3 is CATLADRGYNEKLFF. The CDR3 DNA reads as TGTGCCACACTAGCCGACAGGGGGTATAATGAAAAACTGTTTTTT. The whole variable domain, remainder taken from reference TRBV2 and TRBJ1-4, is EPEVTQTPSHQVTQMGQEVILRCVPISNHLYFYWYRQILGQKVEFLVSFYNNEISEKSEIFDDQFSVERPDGSNFTLKIRSTKLEDSAMYFCATLADRGYNEKLFFGSGTQLSVL.

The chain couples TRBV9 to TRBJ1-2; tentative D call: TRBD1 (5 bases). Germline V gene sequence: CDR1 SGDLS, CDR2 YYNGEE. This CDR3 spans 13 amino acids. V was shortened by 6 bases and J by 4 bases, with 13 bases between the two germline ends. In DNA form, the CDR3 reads TGTGCCAGCACAGGGATAGCGGGCTATGGCTACACCTTC. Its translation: CASTGIAGYGYTF.

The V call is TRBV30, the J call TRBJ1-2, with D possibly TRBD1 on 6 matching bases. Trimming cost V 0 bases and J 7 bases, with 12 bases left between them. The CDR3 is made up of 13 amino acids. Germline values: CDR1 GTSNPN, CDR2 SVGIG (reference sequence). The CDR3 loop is CAWSVGGAGGYTF. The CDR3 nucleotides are TGTGCCTGGAGTGTGGGGGGGGCTGGTGGCTACACCTTC.

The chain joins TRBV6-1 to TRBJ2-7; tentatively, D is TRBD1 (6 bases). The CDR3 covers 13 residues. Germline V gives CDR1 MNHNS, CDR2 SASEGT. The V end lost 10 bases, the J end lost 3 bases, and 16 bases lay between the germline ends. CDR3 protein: CAISQGASYEQYF. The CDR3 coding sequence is TGTGCCATTTCACAGGGTGCGAGCTACGAGCAGTACTTC.

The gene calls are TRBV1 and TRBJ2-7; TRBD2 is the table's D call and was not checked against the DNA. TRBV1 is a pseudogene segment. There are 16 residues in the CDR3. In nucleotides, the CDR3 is TGCACCAGCAGCCAAGACACCCTCCGGGGGAGCTACGAGCAGTACTTC. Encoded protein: CTSSQDTLRGSYEQYF.

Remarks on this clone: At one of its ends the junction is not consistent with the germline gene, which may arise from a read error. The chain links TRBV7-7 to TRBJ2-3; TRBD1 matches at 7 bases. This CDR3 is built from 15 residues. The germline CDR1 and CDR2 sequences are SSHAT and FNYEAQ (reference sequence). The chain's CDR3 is CASSLGTESADTQYF. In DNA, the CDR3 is TGTGCTAGCAGCTTAGGGACAGAATCGGCAGATACGCAGTATTTT.

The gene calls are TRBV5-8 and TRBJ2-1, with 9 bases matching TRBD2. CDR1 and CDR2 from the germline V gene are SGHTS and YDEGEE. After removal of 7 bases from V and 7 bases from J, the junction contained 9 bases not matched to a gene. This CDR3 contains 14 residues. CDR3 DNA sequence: TGTGCCAGCTTCCCGACTAGCGGTTCTAATGAGCAGTTCTTC. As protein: CASFPTSGSNEQFF.

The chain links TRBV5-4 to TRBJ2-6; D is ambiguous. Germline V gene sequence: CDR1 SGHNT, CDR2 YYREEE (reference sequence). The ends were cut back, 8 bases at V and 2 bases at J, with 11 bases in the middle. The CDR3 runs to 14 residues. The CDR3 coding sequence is TGTGCCAGTACCAACCGGGCTGGGGCCAACGTCCTGACTTTC. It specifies CASTNRAGANVLTF. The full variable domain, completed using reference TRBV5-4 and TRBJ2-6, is ETGVTQSPTHLIKTRGQQVTLRCSSQSGHNTVSWYQQALGQGPQFIFQYYREEENGRGNFPPRFSGLQFPNYSSELNVNALELDDSALYLCASTNRAGANVLTFGAGSRLTVL.

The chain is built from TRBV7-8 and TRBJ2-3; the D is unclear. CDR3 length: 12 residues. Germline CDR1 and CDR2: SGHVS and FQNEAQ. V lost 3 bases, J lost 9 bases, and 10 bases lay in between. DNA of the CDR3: TGTGCCAGCAGCTTCTCTCGTGGCACGCAGTATTTT. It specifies CASSFSRGTQYF.

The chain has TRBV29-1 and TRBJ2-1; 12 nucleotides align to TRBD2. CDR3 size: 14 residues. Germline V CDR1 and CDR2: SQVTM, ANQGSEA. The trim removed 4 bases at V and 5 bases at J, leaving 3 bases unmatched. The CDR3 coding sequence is TGCAGCGTTGCTAGCGGGAGGGTAAACAATGAGCAGTTCTTC. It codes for CSVASGRVNNEQFF.

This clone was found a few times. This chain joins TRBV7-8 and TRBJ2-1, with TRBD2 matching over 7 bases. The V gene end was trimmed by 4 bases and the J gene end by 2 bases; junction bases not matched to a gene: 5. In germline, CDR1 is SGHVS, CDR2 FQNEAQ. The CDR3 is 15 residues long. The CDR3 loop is CASSSSGTTYNEQFF. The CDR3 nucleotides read TGTGCCAGCAGCTCTTCCGGGACTACCTACAATGAGCAGTTCTTC.

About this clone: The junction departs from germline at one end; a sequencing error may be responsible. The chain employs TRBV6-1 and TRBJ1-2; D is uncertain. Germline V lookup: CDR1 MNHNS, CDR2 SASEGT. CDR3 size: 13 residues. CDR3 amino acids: CASRAPAADGCTF. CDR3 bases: TGTGCCAGCAGGGCCCCGGCAGCGGATGGCTGCACCTTC.

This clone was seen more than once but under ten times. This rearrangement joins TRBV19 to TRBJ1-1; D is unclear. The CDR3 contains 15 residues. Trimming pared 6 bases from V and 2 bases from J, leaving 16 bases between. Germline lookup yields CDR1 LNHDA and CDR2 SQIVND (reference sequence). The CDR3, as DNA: TGTGCCAGTAGAACCGGGATCTCAATAAACACTGAAGCTTTCTTT. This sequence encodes CASRTGISINTEAFF.

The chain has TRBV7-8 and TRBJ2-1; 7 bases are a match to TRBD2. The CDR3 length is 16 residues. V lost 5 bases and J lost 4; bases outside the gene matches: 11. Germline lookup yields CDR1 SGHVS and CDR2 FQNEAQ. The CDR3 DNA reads TGTGCCAGCAGCCCCGGATTGGGTAGCGGGTACAATGAGCAGTTCTTC. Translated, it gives CASSPGLGSGYNEQFF.

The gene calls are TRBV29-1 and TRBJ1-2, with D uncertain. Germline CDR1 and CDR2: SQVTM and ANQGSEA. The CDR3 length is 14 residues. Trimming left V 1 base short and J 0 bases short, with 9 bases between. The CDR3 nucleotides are TGCAGCGTTGAAGGGGCCACCTCTAACTATGGCTACACCTTC. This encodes CSVEGATSNYGYTF.

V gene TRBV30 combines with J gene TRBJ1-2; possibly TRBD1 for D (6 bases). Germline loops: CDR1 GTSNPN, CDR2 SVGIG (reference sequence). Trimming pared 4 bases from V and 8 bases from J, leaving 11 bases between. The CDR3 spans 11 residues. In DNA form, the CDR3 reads TGTGCCTGGAATAAGGGGGACGGCTACACCTTC. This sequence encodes CAWNKGDGYTF.

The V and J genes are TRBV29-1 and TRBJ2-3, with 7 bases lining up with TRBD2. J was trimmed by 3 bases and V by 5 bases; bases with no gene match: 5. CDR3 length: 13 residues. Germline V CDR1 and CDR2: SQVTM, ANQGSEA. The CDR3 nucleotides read TGCAGCGTTCGGGAGGAGGGGACAGATACGCAGTATTTT. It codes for CSVREEGTDTQYF.